A single sample is the source of the 32 T cell receptor beta chains below, sequenced in a study of early T cells in non-severe SARS-CoV-2 infection. TCRdb itself ran the 5' RACE reads through MiXCR, one entry per CDR3 protein. The sample gives about 64,000 distinct CDR3 sequences, 4.9% of which show up once; approximately 5.4% is in the top ten. Sequenced material: whole blood. All receptors come from an adult who was a healthcare worker with PCR-confirmed SARS-CoV-2 infection or an uninfected control (not recorded which).

This clonotype was seen more than once but under ten times. The chain carries TRBV5-5 and TRBJ2-5; 15 positions match TRBD2. The CDR3 is 16 amino acids. Trimming cost V 4 bases and J 2 bases; bases outside gene matches: 3. Germline-derived CDR1 and CDR2 are SGHKS and YYEKEE (reference sequence). The CDR3 DNA follows: TGTGCCAGCAGCGGGACTAGCGGGAGGATTCAAGAGACCCAGTACTTC. Protein: CASSGTSGRIQETQYF.

The chain combines TRBV20-1 with TRBJ2-7; D not certain. Trimming cost V 5 bases and J 0 bases, with 8 bases left between them. Germline loops: CDR1 DFQATT, CDR2 SNEGSKA (reference sequence). This CDR3 has 12 amino acids. In nucleotides, the CDR3 is TGCAGTGCTTTCTCAGGCTCCTACGAGCAGTACTTC. Its translation: CSAFSGSYEQYF.

This clonotype was counted many times. The gene calls are TRBV14 and TRBJ2-7; D unclear. There are 13 residues in the CDR3. With 0 bases removed from V and 3 bases from J, the gap between germline ends came to 6 bases. From germline, CDR1 is SGHDN and CDR2 FVKESK. CDR3 loop: CASSQERFYEQYF. Written as DNA, the CDR3 is TGTGCCAGCAGCCAAGAACGCTTCTACGAGCAGTACTTC.

This clonotype was counted a few times. This chain connects TRBV3-1 to TRBJ1-1, with D possibly matching TRBD1 (5 bases). This CDR3 has 15 amino acids. Between the trimmed V and J ends, which lost 4 bases and 4 bases, there was a span of 16 bases. Germline assignment: CDR1 LGHDT and CDR2 YNNKEL (reference sequence). The CDR3 coding sequence is TGTGCCAGCAGCCTGCTCAGGGAATCCGGCACTGAAGCTTTCTTT. Its translation: CASSLLRESGTEAFF.

This clonotype was counted ten times or more. This rearrangement joins TRBV18 to TRBJ2-5; D is unresolved. This CDR3 spans 14 amino acids. Germline CDR1 and CDR2: KGHSH and LQKENI. V was cut by 6 bases and J by 1 base, with 12 bases left in between. CDR3 bases: TGTGCCAGCTCCCCAGGACGTTCCCAAGAGACCCAGTACTTC. Amino acids: CASSPGRSQETQYF.

The J gene is TRBJ1-2, the V gene TRBV28; D is possibly TRBD1 (5 bases). With 4 bases removed from V and 8 bases from J, the gap between germline ends came to 14 bases. Germline V gene data show CDR1 as MDHEN and CDR2 as SYDVKM. This CDR3 contains 13 residues. CDR3 DNA: TGTGCCAGCAGTTCCCGGGGGTTTTTCGGCTACACCTTC. Amino acid sequence: CASSSRGFFGYTF.

The genes are TRBV29-1 and TRBJ1-1; TRBD1 aligns across 7 bases. This CDR3 has 12 amino acids. Germline CDR1 is SQVTM and CDR2 is ANQGSEA. V lost 7 bases and J lost 3; bases outside the gene matches: 5. DNA of the CDR3: TGCAGCGCGGAGGGGGCGGACACTGAAGCTTTCTTT. This translates into CSAEGADTEAFF.

This clonotype was picked up many times. The V and J genes are TRBV11-2 and TRBJ2-2; D not certain. Germline V gives CDR1 SGHAT, CDR2 FQNNGV. CDR3 length: 15 amino acids. The V end lost 5 bases, the J end lost 1 base, and 11 bases lay between the germline ends. This CDR3 is CASSPTILNTGELFF. CDR3 sequence (DNA): TGTGCCAGCAGCCCTACCATATTGAACACCGGGGAGCTGTTTTTT.

This clonotype appeared a few times. The chain links TRBV6-6 to TRBJ2-7; no definite D call. CDR3 length: 14 residues. CDR1 and CDR2 (germline): MNHNY, SVGAGI (reference sequence). V dropped 0 bases and J dropped 3 bases, with 9 bases sitting between them. Here the CDR3 DNA reads TGTGCCAGCAGTTACTCAGGGCAGTACTACGAGCAGTACTTC. It is translated as CASSYSGQYYEQYF.

This clonotype has ten or more counts. The chain couples TRBV7-8 to TRBJ2-2, with a weak D call TRBD2 (8 bases). With 3 bases removed from V and 4 bases from J, the gap between germline ends came to 18 bases. Germline loops: CDR1 SGHVS, CDR2 FQNEAQ. The CDR3 spans 17 residues. This CDR3 reads CASSLPRGGQITGELFF. The DNA of the CDR3 is TGTGCCAGCAGCTTGCCCCGGGGGGGACAGATCACCGGGGAGCTGTTTTTT.

This clonotype was seen only a few times. The rearrangement links TRBV7-9 to TRBJ2-6; D not resolved. With 1 base removed from V and 10 bases from J, the gap between germline ends came to 8 bases. Germline V lookup: CDR1 SEHNR, CDR2 FQNEAQ (reference sequence). The CDR3 covers 13 residues. The CDR3 DNA reads as TGTGCCAGCAGCTTAGATGCCCAAAACGTCCTGACTTTC. Translation gives CASSLDAQNVLTF.

Regarding this clonotype: Germline and junction disagree at one end, which may indicate a read error. The gene calls are TRBV6-2 or TRBV6-3 and TRBJ2-2; D remains ambiguous. The V gene's germline CDR1 is MNHEY and CDR2 SVGEGT. The CDR3 covers 15 residues. CDR3 amino acids: CASSYSSPNTEELFF. CDR3 nucleotide sequence: TGTGCCAGCAGTTACTCAAGCCCCAACACCGAGGAGCTGTTTTTT.

This clonotype showed up just a few times. This rearrangement joins TRBV7-3 to TRBJ2-1, with 7 bases that match TRBD2. The CDR3 spans 14 residues. Germline loops: CDR1 SGHTA, CDR2 FQGTGA. The ends lost 5 bases at V and 10 bases at J; junction bases unmatched: 11. CDR3 region: CASSQGGPLSEQFF. DNA of the CDR3: TGTGCCAGCAGCCAGGGAGGGCCTTTATCGGAGCAGTTCTTC.

J is TRBJ1-1 and V is TRBV10-2; D gene unclear. V lost 4 bases to trimming and J lost 1 base, with 4 bases between them. This CDR3 has 12 amino acids. Germline V gene sequence: CDR1 WSHSY, CDR2 SAAADI. Written as DNA, the CDR3 is TGCGCCAGCAGTGTACAGAACACTGAAGCTTTCTTT. It encodes CASSVQNTEAFF.

This clonotype was counted at least ten times. This chain connects TRBV5-5 to TRBJ1-5; D unresolved. Deletions cut 2 bases from V and 4 bases from J, with 13 bases between. There are 15 residues in the CDR3. Germline values: CDR1 SGHKS, CDR2 YYEKEE (reference sequence). As DNA, the CDR3 is TGTGCCAGCAGCTTTATGCCAGACCTAAATCAGCCCCAGCATTTT. It yields the protein CASSFMPDLNQPQHF.

The chain recombines TRBV10-3 with TRBJ2-3; the D is unclear. V lost 4 bases and J lost 5, with 7 bases in between. The CDR3 covers 12 residues. The germline V gene encodes CDR1 ENHRY and CDR2 SYGVKD. CDR3 loop: CAISASRDTQYF. DNA of the CDR3: TGTGCCATCAGTGCCTCCAGAGATACGCAGTATTTT.

The rearrangement joins TRBV7-9 to TRBJ2-5, with D uncertain. Trimming left V 7 bases short and J 2 bases short, with 11 bases between. Germline V CDR1 and CDR2: SEHNR, FQNEAQ (reference sequence). This CDR3 region has 13 residues. The DNA for the CDR3 is TGTGCCAGCACCTCGACGGCACAAGAGACCCAGTACTTC. Its translation is CASTSTAQETQYF. The variable domain in full, with the rest retrieved from reference TRBV7-9 and TRBJ2-5, is DTGVSQNPRHKITKRGQNVTFRCDPISEHNRLYWYRQTLGQGPEFLTYFQNEAQLEKSRLLSDRFSAERPKGSFSTLEIQRTEQGDSAMYLCASTSTAQETQYFGPGTRLLVL.

This clonotype was observed at least ten times. The rearrangement uses TRBV2 and TRBJ2-1; tentative D call: TRBD1 (6 bases). The CDR3 is 15 amino acids. The germline V gene encodes CDR1 SNHLY and CDR2 FYNNEI. V was pared by 6 bases and J by 0 bases, with 12 bases between. The DNA of the CDR3 is TGTGCCAGCAGGGTGGGGGCGAGCTCCTACAATGAGCAGTTCTTC. Amino acid sequence: CASRVGASSYNEQFF.

The chain is built from TRBV10-1 and TRBJ2-7; D uncertain. CDR1 and CDR2 (germline): WNHNN, SYGVQD (reference sequence). The V gene lost 5 bases and the J gene lost 6 bases, with 11 bases spanning the gap. The CDR3 sequence is 12 residues long. CDR3 DNA sequence: TGCGCCAGCAGTAAAACTCTCGGCGAGCAGTACTTC. Translated, it gives CASSKTLGEQYF.

This clonotype was detected ten times or more. The rearrangement links TRBV6-2 or TRBV6-3 to TRBJ2-4; the D is unclear. Trimming removed 7 bases from V and 4 bases from J, with 11 bases in between. CDR1 MNHEY and CDR2 SVGEGT come from the germline V gene. CDR3 size: 13 residues. Here the CDR3 reads CASKTGLKNIQYF. The CDR3 region has the DNA TGTGCCAGCAAAACGGGCCTAAAAAACATTCAGTACTTC.

This clonotype was recorded many times. The chain combines TRBV20-1 with TRBJ1-2; weak D call: TRBD1 (6 bases). V was pared by 1 base and J by 3 bases, with 15 bases between. Germline CDR1 and CDR2: DFQATT and SNEGSKA (reference sequence). CDR3 length equals 15 residues. The CDR3 region is CSARVPRGTYYGYTF. DNA of the CDR3: TGCAGTGCTAGAGTACCCCGTGGGACATACTATGGCTACACCTTC.

The chain couples TRBV12-3 or TRBV12-4 to TRBJ2-5; 10 bases line up with TRBD1. The CDR3 totals 14 residues. V lost 7 bases and J lost 5; bases outside the gene matches: 7. CDR3 bases: TGTGCCAGCACCCTCGGGACAGGGGACGAGACCCAGTACTTC. This encodes CASTLGTGDETQYF.

At least ten counts were recorded for this clonotype. For the CDR3, the DNA is TGCAGTGCTAGAGACGTTAGCGGGGGCTCCTACAATGAGCAGTTCTTC. It encodes CSARDVSGGSYNEQFF. V is TRBV20-1 and J is TRBJ2-1; 9 nucleotides line up with TRBD2. The CDR3 has 16 amino acids. In germline, CDR1 is DFQATT, CDR2 SNEGSKA (reference sequence). V gave up 0 bases and J gave up 0 bases; unmatched junction bases: 3.

This chain connects TRBV27 to TRBJ2-3, with D maybe TRBD2 (6 bases). The V gene's germline CDR1 is MNHEY and CDR2 SMNVEV (reference sequence). The CDR3 is 14 amino acids. The ends were cut back, 3 bases at V and 2 bases at J, with 9 bases in the middle. CDR3 region: CASSLEGYTDTQYF. CDR3 sequence (DNA): TGTGCCAGCAGTTTGGAGGGATACACAGATACGCAGTATTTT.

V gene TRBV15 combines with J gene TRBJ2-1; D might be TRBD1 (5 bases). Trimming removed 0 bases at V and 10 bases at J, with 10 bases between. Per the germline V gene, CDR1 is LNHNV and CDR2 is YYDKDF (reference sequence). The CDR3 length is 13 residues. CDR3 protein: CATSRDLAGEQFF. CDR3 bases: TGTGCCACCAGCAGAGATCTTGCAGGGGAGCAGTTCTTC.

The chain links TRBV4-3 to TRBJ1-2; 7 bases align to TRBD1. Germline CDR1 is LGHNA and CDR2 is YSLEER. The V segment lost 1 base and the J segment 0 bases; nucleotides outside the gene matches: 2. The CDR3 length is 15 residues. CDR3 coding DNA: TGCGCCAGCAGCCAAGCAGGGGGGACTAACTATGGCTACACCTTC. It specifies CASSQAGGTNYGYTF.

This clonotype has only a few counts. The chain is built from TRBV7-2 and TRBJ2-5; the D gene could be TRBD1 or TRBD2 (6 bases each). Trimming removed 1 base at V and 5 bases at J, with 17 bases between. From germline, CDR1 is SGHTA and CDR2 FQGNSA. This CDR3 contains 16 residues. Here the CDR3 DNA reads TGTGCCAGCAGCTTAGGCTCGGGGGCGAAGGTGGAGACCCAGTACTTC. This sequence encodes CASSLGSGAKVETQYF.

Many counts were recorded for this clonotype. The rearrangement uses TRBV7-3 and TRBJ2-7; D possibly corresponds to TRBD2 (6 bases). The CDR3 runs to 13 residues. Germline CDR1 SGHTA, CDR2 FQGTGA. V was cut by 0 bases and J by 7 bases, with 10 bases left in between. CDR3 amino acids: CASSLTWGEEQYF. The CDR3 DNA reads as TGTGCCAGCAGCTTAACGTGGGGGGAGGAGCAGTACTTC. Based on the CDR3 plus reference TRBV7-3 and TRBJ2-7, the full variable domain is GAGVSQTPSNKVTEKGKYVELRCDPISGHTALYWYRQSLGQGPEFLIYFQGTGAADDSGLPNDRFFAVRPEGSVSTLKIQRTERGDSAVYLCASSLTWGEEQYFGPGTRLTVT.

The chain uses TRBV5-1 and TRBJ1-1, with D perhaps matching TRBD1 (6 bases). The CDR3 runs 18 residues. Trimming stripped 3 bases from V and 4 bases from J, with 25 bases between. CDR1 and CDR2 from the germline V gene are SGHRS and YFSETQ. CDR3 sequence reads: CASSSSRGRTASGTEAFF. CDR3 in DNA: TGCGCCAGCAGCTCGAGTCGGGGGCGAACCGCGAGTGGCACTGAAGCTTTCTTT.

In this sample, this clonotype turned up many times. CDR3 sequence: CASSPPLAGIWNEQFF. CDR3 coding DNA: TGTGCCAGCAGTCCCCCGCTAGCGGGAATCTGGAATGAGCAGTTCTTC. This chain links TRBV27 with TRBJ2-1; 9 bases agree with TRBD2. The germline CDR1 and CDR2 sequences are MNHEY and SMNVEV (reference sequence). The CDR3 spans 16 residues. J was trimmed by 7 bases and V by 5 bases; bases with no gene match: 12.

The rearrangement links TRBV20-1 to TRBJ2-3; D is uncertain. V lost 0 bases to trimming and J lost 8 bases, with 9 bases between them. Germline lookup yields CDR1 DFQATT and CDR2 SNEGSKA (reference sequence). The CDR3 loop spans 12 amino acids. The CDR3 loop is CSARDHMFTQYF. The CDR3 coding sequence is TGCAGTGCTAGAGATCATATGTTTACGCAGTATTTT.

This clonotype showed up many times. This chain joins TRBV5-1 and TRBJ1-2; no firm D call. V dropped 2 bases and J dropped 3 bases, with 11 bases sitting between them. Germline V gene lookup returns CDR1 SGHRS and CDR2 YFSETQ. The CDR3 has 14 amino acids. The CDR3 DNA is TGCGCCAGCAGCTTAGGGCAGTCGGACTATGGCTACACCTTC. It translates to CASSLGQSDYGYTF.